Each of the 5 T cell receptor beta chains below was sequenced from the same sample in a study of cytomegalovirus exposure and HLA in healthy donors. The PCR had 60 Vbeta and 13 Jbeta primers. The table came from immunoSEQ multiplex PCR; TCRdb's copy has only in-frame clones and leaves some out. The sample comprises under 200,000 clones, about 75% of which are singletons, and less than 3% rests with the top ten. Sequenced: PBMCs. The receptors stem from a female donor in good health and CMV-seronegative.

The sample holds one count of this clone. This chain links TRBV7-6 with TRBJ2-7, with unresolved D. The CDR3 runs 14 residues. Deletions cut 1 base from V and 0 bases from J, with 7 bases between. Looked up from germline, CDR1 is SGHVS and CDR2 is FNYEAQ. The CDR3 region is CASSLEYNSYEQYF. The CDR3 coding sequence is TGTGCCAGCAGCTTAGAATACAACTCCTACGAGCAGTACTTC.

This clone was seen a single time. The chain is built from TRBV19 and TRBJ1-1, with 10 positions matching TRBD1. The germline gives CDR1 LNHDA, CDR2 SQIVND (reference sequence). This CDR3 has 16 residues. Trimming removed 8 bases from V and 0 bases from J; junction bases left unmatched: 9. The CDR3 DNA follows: TGTGCCAGTTCCGGGACAGGGGCCTTCATGAACACTGAAGCTTTCTTT. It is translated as CASSGTGAFMNTEAFF.

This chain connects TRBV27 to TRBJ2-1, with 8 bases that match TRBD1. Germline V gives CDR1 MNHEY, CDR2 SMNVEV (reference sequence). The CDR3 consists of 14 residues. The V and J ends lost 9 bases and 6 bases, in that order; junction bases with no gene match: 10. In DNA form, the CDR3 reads TGTGCCAGTCTTGACAGGGGTTTTTCCAATGAGCAGTTCTTC. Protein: CASLDRGFSNEQFF.

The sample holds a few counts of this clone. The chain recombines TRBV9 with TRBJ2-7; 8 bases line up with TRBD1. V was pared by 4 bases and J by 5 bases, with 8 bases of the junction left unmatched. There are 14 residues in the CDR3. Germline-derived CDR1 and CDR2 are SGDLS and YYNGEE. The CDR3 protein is CASSSDLQGDEQYF. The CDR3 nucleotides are TGTGCCAGCAGCTCGGACCTACAGGGGGACGAGCAGTACTTC.

The CDR3 DNA reads as TGTGCCAGCAGCCGGGACAGCAACGAGCAGTACTTC. It specifies CASSRDSNEQYF. The chain uses TRBV7-9 and TRBJ2-7, with 7 bases fitting TRBD1. This CDR3 spans 12 amino acids. Germline CDR1 reads SEHNR; CDR2 reads FQNEAQ (reference sequence). The V gene end was trimmed by 5 bases and the J gene end by 5 bases; junction bases not matched to a gene: 3.